This TCR beta chain came from a study of T cells in Graves' hyperthyroidism and ophthalmopathy. Per the germline V gene, CDR1 is SGHRS and CDR2 is YFSETQ. Trimming shortened V by 6 bases and J by 4 bases, and 10 bases separated the two germline ends. There are 12 residues in the CDR3. RNA transcripts provided the source from which TCR beta CDR3 regions were amplified. In the first-round RT-PCR of the TCR CDR3, the HTBI primer set was used. One entry per CDR3 protein results from TCRdb running MiXCR on the multiplex PCR reads. This table holds a few hundred thousand distinct CDR3 sequences, about a fifth found once. The table lists this clonotype with a few counts.

The V call is TRBV5-1, the J call TRBJ1-2; TRBD1 is a possible D gene (5 bases). Sequencing used blood. The source is a man aged 18 to 29 with Graves' ophthalmopathy. The DNA for the CDR3 is TGCGCCAGCAAGGGGAGTACCTATGGCTACACCTTC. Its translation is CASKGSTYGYTF.